Given below is one T cell receptor (beta chain) in context. The antigen is not known. Time point noted: pretreatment peripheral blood. The record originates from a study of PD-L1 blockade in urothelial cancer. Study in general: Reported median T cell count for blood samples was over 110,000. Broader study findings: Lower pretreatment blood TCR clonality, under the median, predicted better survival, researchers reported.

The protocol was immunoSEQ multiplex PCR, while the TCRdb copy is restricted to in-frame clones and leaves out a portion. Here the sample spans tens of thousands of clones, roughly 84% being singletons. Germline V gene lookup returns CDR1 SGHRS and CDR2 YFSETQ. This CDR3 contains 15 residues. The V and J ends lost 4 bases and 4 bases, in that order; junction bases with no gene match: 6. Sequencing used PBMCs, obtained around atezolizumab (anti-PD-L1) treatment. The TCR originated in a woman in her 70s with urothelial cancer. The chain has TRBV5-1 and TRBJ2-5; 11 bases fit TRBD2. Here the CDR3 DNA reads TGCGCCAGCAGCGACCCGACTAGCGGGGCAGAGACCCAGTACTTC. This sequence encodes CASSDPTSGAETQYF.